Below, one T cell receptor (beta chain) is given with its context. This clone turned up a few times. Its specific antigen is unknown. No clone much larger than this one lies a single base away; base qualities are absent. This sample was included in a study of blood T cell repertoires in COVID-19 (dated by TCRdb to 2020 to 2021). A note on the overall study: Samples covering the acute and convalescent phases of COVID-19 were provided by collaborators in the United States, Italy and Spain. The material from the prospective study consisted of cDNA or gDNA derived from T cells, B-cell-depleted T cells, or PBMCs. Subjects who had been exposed to COVID-19, were actively infected with it, or had recovered from it provided the deeply sampled blood TCRbeta repertoires that made up the dataset. Where HLA class I and class II types were available, the types were taken from metadata supplied by the sample provider, not from assay-based typing. The repertoires were made available in a free public database intended to serve as a resource for research on the immune response to SARS-CoV-2. Sample metadata almost always included a de-identified subject ID, COVID-19 status, age in years and sex. The samples were drawn from the first 160 participants of the ongoing ImmuneRACE study and from about 1,200 subjects provided by 6 global collaborators. Broader findings and caveats from the paper: The quantity of clinical and demographic metadata differed by source and by participant and was supplied without curation.

Per the germline V gene (reference sequence), WNHNN is the CDR1 and SYGVQD is the CDR2. The germline ends are 16 bases apart after V is trimmed by 8 bases and J by 11 bases. Reading from cysteine to phenylalanine, the CDR3 counts 13 amino acids. Of the read, only the CDR3 DNA is kept; its 39 bases are in frame from base 1. TCRbeta CDR3 regions were amplified from genomic DNA using the immunoSEQ Assay, a bias-controlled multiplex PCR. Under the source paper's analysis protocol: Within the assay, amplification of reference gene primers was used to estimate how many nucleated cells each sample contained. To quantify the absolute abundance of each unique TCRbeta CDR3 rearrangement, sequence reads were collapsed and filtered. For each sample, productive Simpson clonality was calculated as the square root of Simpson's diversity index over productive rearrangements. TCRdb took this table from immuneACCESS and kept in-frame rearrangements with V and J called. Such tables lack part of the clones; where checked against another copy, unresolved V genes explain under half of the gap, and the rest is unexplained. The V and J calls and clone size come from that table; D and trimming were worked out from the DNA. The sample table shows 300,000 to 350,000 clones, and approximately 87% are seen once. 6% to 7% of the sample is in the top ten clones.

In Seattle, one collaborating source enrolled patients while the infection was active and tracked those patients longitudinally over the course of disease. Collaborating institutions collected whole blood in K2EDTA tubes following their own protocols. For TCRbeta analysis, collaborators shipped samples in one of three forms: frozen whole blood, isolated PBMCs, or DNA extracted from either of those sample types. This receptor was obtained from a woman between 50 and 59 years old with COVID-19, enrolled during active disease. In this chain, TRBV10-1 is recombined with TRBJ1-6; a confident D gene designation cannot be given. Sequenced input: peripheral blood. The encoded CDR3 is CASGWEGRTPLHF. The DNA sequence follows: TGCGCCAGCGGCTGGGAAGGGAGGACACCCCTCCACTTT.